Described below is a single T cell receptor beta chain sequence and its context. Its target is not known. This sample is drawn from a study of cytomegalovirus exposure and HLA in healthy donors. Broader study findings: Analysis performed later showed TCR beta chains linked to HLA being more clonally expanded than equally common others. No immune exposure information besides CMV serostatus was available.

PCR employed 60 Vbeta and 13 Jbeta primers. The repertoire was sequenced with immunoSEQ multiplex PCR; TCRdb's copy has only in-frame clones and lacks some. The table records some 220,000 clones, approximately 85% of them present only once. Germline CDR1 reads SGHAT; CDR2 reads FQDESV (reference sequence). The CDR3 loop spans 13 amino acids. V was pared by 6 bases and J by 4 bases, with 10 bases between. The gene calls are TRBV11-1 and TRBJ2-1; D gene uncertain. The material sequenced was PBMCs. The TCR was taken from a girl aged 2-10 years in good health and CMV-seronegative. CDR3 protein: CASRAGSYNEQFF. The CDR3 DNA sequence: TGTGCCAGCAGAGCAGGTTCTTACAATGAGCAGTTCTTC.